This TCR beta chain was retrieved from a study of CD8 T cells in Susac syndrome. Points from the study as a whole: As the study acknowledged, the number of individuals who were part of its TCR sequencing and HLA analysis was relatively small.

Remarks on this clonotype: The antigen is not known.

The sequenced target, TCR beta, came from blood CD8+ and CD4+ T cells. Those who served as multiple sclerosis controls were treatment-naive patients with stable or active relapsing-remitting disease. The RNA, roughly 0.45 to 1 ug, was put through reverse transcription using random hexamers. Amplification of the TCR beta CDR3 was carried out by immunoSEQ multiplex PCR, which spanned a total of 54 Vbeta and 13 Jbeta segments. From the immunoSEQ multiplex PCR reads, TCRdb called clonotypes with MiXCR, one entry per CDR3 protein. The sample records about 280,000 distinct CDR3 sequences, 70% to 90% being singletons. Sequenced input: CD8+ T cells from PBMCs. The receptor was isolated from a human donor with multiple sclerosis.

The CDR3 here is CATSDHTGTIDEQFF. In DNA, the CDR3 is TGTGCCACCAGTGATCACACCGGGACTATCGATGAGCAGTTCTTC. The genes are TRBV24-1 and TRBJ2-1, with TRBD2 matching over 7 bases. Germline loops: CDR1 KGHDR, CDR2 SFDVKD. The CDR3 loop spans 15 amino acids. V dropped 3 bases and J dropped 8; count of bases not matched to a gene: 9.